The rows below give T cell receptor beta chains drawn from one sample of a study of T cell responses to AZD1222 COVID-19 vaccine. Profiling relied on immunoSEQ multiplex PCR, and the TCRdb table lists in-frame clones only, not all of them. Here the sample spans 54,000 or so clones, approximately 88% being singletons. The source material was peripheral blood, sampled on day 0 of AZD1222 vaccination. Receptors were obtained from an adult in good health. The CDR3 runs from the conserved cysteine through the conserved F or W. D genes are given only for firm matches. Size is omitted from some rows. Given values are once, few, many or a class for expanded clones.

j_call v_call clone_size d_call cdr3_aa cdr3_nt
TRBJ1-2 TRBV7-2 NA NA CASSLESVRNYGYTF TGTGCCAGCAGCTTAGAATCGGTTAGGAACTATGGCTACACCTTC
TRBJ2-3 TRBV19 NA TRBD1 CASTWQGASNTDTQYF TGTGCCAGTACCTGGCAGGGGGCGTCCAACACAGATACGCAGTATTTT
TRBJ1-1 TRBV2 NA TRBD1 CASTGQGVNTEAFF TGTGCCAGCACAGGACAGGGGGTGAACACTGAAGCTTTCTTT
TRBJ1-2 TRBV29-1 NA NA CSVGGGIGGYTF TGCAGCGTTGGTGGGGGAATCGGCGGCTACACCTTC
TRBJ2-3 TRBV4-1 NA TRBD1 CASSQEFGGQGTDTQYF TGCGCCAGCAGCCAAGAATTTGGGGGACAGGGAACAGATACGCAGTATTTT
TRBJ2-7 TRBV5-8 NA TRBD2 CASSLGTRADEQYF TGTGCCAGCAGCTTGGGGACTAGGGCCGACGAGCAGTACTTC
TRBJ2-5 TRBV19 NA NA CASSRQGSLQETQYF TGTGCCAGTAGTCGGCAGGGTAGCCTCCAAGAGACCCAGTACTTC
TRBJ2-3 TRBV14 NA TRBD2 CASSQGPGGPTDTQYF TGTGCCAGCAGCCAAGGTCCGGGAGGGCCAACAGATACGCAGTATTTT
TRBJ2-5 TRBV11-2 NA TRBD2 CASSFSTSGRETQYF TGTGCCAGCAGCTTTAGTACTAGCGGGAGGGAGACCCAGTACTTC
TRBJ2-3 TRBV11-3 NA TRBD2 CASSTGTSGLTDTQYF TGTGCCAGCAGCACAGGGACTAGCGGACTCACAGATACGCAGTATTTT
TRBJ1-1 TRBV6-6 NA TRBD1 CASSSTGGQAEAFF TGTGCCAGCAGTTCGACAGGGGGCCAGGCTGAAGCTTTCTTT
TRBJ2-1 TRBV6-5 NA NA CASSDSGREQFF TGTGCCAGCAGTGACTCGGGACGGGAGCAGTTCTTC
TRBJ1-3 TRBV6-5 NA NA CASTQGRGAGNTIYF TGTGCCAGCACCCAAGGGAGGGGAGCTGGAAACACCATATATTTT
TRBJ2-1 TRBV30 once TRBD2 CAWKTSLAGVRGSYNEQFF TGTGCCTGGAAGACTTCACTAGCGGGAGTTAGGGGCTCCTACAATGAGCAGTTCTTC
TRBJ2-1 TRBV11-3 NA TRBD2 CASSLGASGRSEQFF TGTGCCAGCAGCTTAGGGGCTAGCGGGAGATCCGAGCAGTTCTTC
TRBJ1-4 TRBV2 once NA CASRVGATNEKLFF TGTGCCAGCAGGGTAGGAGCAACTAATGAAAAACTGTTTTTT
TRBJ2-2 TRBV2 NA NA CASSGAGWELFF TGTGCCAGCAGTGGGGCGGGATGGGAGCTGTTTTTT
TRBJ1-1 TRBV19 NA NA CASSIPGTNTEAFF TGTGCCAGTAGTATCCCTGGTACCAACACTGAAGCTTTCTTT
TRBJ2-2 TRBV7-2 NA NA CASSLLISVSGELFF TGTGCCAGCAGCCTACTAATCAGTGTAAGCGGGGAGCTGTTTTTT
TRBJ2-7 TRBV29-1 NA NA CSVEWNYEQYF TGCAGCGTTGAATGGAACTACGAGCAGTACTTC
TRBJ2-6 TRBV2 once NA CASTTSGAGANVLTF TGTGCCAGCACAACCTCGGGCGCTGGGGCCAACGTCCTGACTTTC
TRBJ2-1 TRBV7-9 NA TRBD2 CASRPPGLAGNEQFF TGTGCCAGCAGACCCCCGGGACTAGCGGGCAATGAGCAGTTCTTC
TRBJ2-1 TRBV7-2 NA TRBD2 CASSLGGTSGHNEQFF TGTGCCAGCAGCTTAGGAGGGACTAGCGGCCATAATGAGCAGTTCTTC
TRBJ1-5 TRBV5-1 NA NA CASSLEAGLGQPQHF TGCGCCAGCAGCTTGGAAGCCGGGCTAGGACAGCCCCAGCATTTT
TRBJ2-6 TRBV25-1 NA NA CASSLGGSGANVLTF TGTGCCAGCAGCCTTGGGGGGTCTGGGGCCAACGTCCTGACTTTC
TRBJ2-3 TRBV4-1 once TRBD2 CASSQEPGGGGTDTQYF TGCGCCAGCAGCCAAGAACCGGGAGGAGGGGGCACAGATACGCAGTATTTT
TRBJ1-5 TRBV27 NA NA CASKYLMGSNQPQHF TGTGCCAGCAAGTACCTGATGGGTTCCAATCAGCCCCAGCATTTT
TRBJ2-5 TRBV7-2 NA TRBD2 CASSRAAGPQETQYF TGTGCCAGCAGCAGAGCAGCGGGACCGCAAGAGACCCAGTACTTC
TRBJ2-1 TRBV7-2 NA TRBD2 CASSYSGRANNEQFF TGTGCCAGCAGCTATAGCGGGAGGGCCAACAATGAGCAGTTCTTC
TRBJ2-7 TRBV4-1 few TRBD2 CASSQILAGAAYEQYF TGCGCCAGCAGCCAAATACTAGCGGGAGCTGCGTACGAGCAGTACTTC
TRBJ1-4 TRBV12-3/TRBV12-4 NA NA CASSLGGKEKLFF TGTGCCAGCAGTTTGGGCGGGAAGGAAAAACTGTTTTTT
TRBJ1-5 TRBV2 NA NA CASTDSSNQPQHF TGTGCCAGCACCGACAGCTCCAATCAGCCCCAGCATTTT
TRBJ2-3 TRBV9 NA TRBD1 CASSRDRGARLWSTDTQYF TGTGCCAGTTCCCGGGACAGGGGGGCGCGGCTTTGGAGCACAGATACGCAGTATTTT
TRBJ2-1 TRBV6-1 once TRBD2 CASSDGSGGRGYEQFF TGTGCCAGCAGTGATGGGAGTGGCGGGAGAGGTTATGAGCAGTTCTTC
TRBJ1-2 TRBV20-1 NA TRBD1 CSASGTGGAYGYTF TGCAGTGCTAGTGGGACAGGGGGCGCGTATGGCTACACCTTC
TRBJ2-3 TRBV5-6 NA NA CASSLAGTSTDTQYF TGTGCCAGCAGCTTGGCAGGGACTAGCACAGATACGCAGTATTTT
TRBJ2-6 TRBV5-1 NA NA CASSLEQGGSGANVLTF TGCGCCAGCAGCTTGGAACAGGGAGGCTCTGGGGCCAACGTCCTGACTTTC
TRBJ2-3 TRBV6-5 NA TRBD2 CASSRTSGGTDTQYF TGTGCCAGCAGTAGGACTAGCGGCGGGACAGATACGCAGTATTTT
TRBJ1-3 TRBV5-1 NA NA CASSPDSGNTIYF TGCGCCAGCAGCCCAGACTCTGGAAACACCATATATTTT
TRBJ1-1 TRBV25-1 once NA CASSGYREPNTEAFF TGTGCCAGCAGTGGATACAGGGAACCCAACACTGAAGCTTTCTTT
TRBJ2-7 TRBV6-4 NA TRBD1 CASSVDRAGEQYF TGTGCCAGCAGTGTGGACAGGGCAGGGGAGCAGTACTTC
TRBJ2-7 TRBV5-1 medium-sized TRBD1 CASSLGQGRGYEQYF TGCGCCAGCAGCTTAGGACAGGGGCGAGGCTACGAGCAGTACTTC
TRBJ2-7 TRBV21-1 NA NA CASSKVRGFGDEQYF TGTGCCAGCAGCAAAGTTAGAGGGTTTGGGGACGAGCAGTACTTC
TRBJ1-1 TRBV14 NA TRBD1 CASSQDLGQGNTEAFF TGTGCCAGCAGCCAAGATCTAGGACAGGGGAACACTGAAGCTTTCTTT
TRBJ2-5 TRBV5-4 NA NA CASSPSLDRQETQYF TGTGCCAGCAGCCCGAGTCTAGACAGGCAAGAGACCCAGTACTTC
TRBJ1-1 TRBV29-1 NA TRBD1 CSVDKAGGLRNTEAFF TGCAGCGTTGATAAGGCAGGGGGTCTTCGGAACACTGAAGCTTTCTTT
TRBJ2-7 TRBV30 NA TRBD2 CAWTGTSGSQGQYF TGTGCCTGGACTGGGACTAGCGGGAGCCAGGGGCAGTACTTC
TRBJ1-1 TRBV7-2 NA NA CASSLGRLNTEAFF TGTGCCAGCAGCTTAGGCAGGTTGAACACTGAAGCTTTCTTT
TRBJ2-3 TRBV5-8 NA TRBD2 CASSLETSGSNTDTQYF TGTGCCAGCAGCTTGGAGACTAGCGGGAGCAACACAGATACGCAGTATTTT
TRBJ2-3 TRBV7-2 NA NA CASSLEARTLRRGTQYF TGTGCCAGCAGCTTGGAGGCAAGGACTCTCAGGCGGGGTACGCAGTATTTT
TRBJ1-1 TRBV9 NA NA CASSLTGGLVNTEAFF TGTGCCAGCAGCCTTACGGGGGGGCTTGTGAACACTGAAGCTTTCTTT
TRBJ2-5 TRBV4-1 NA TRBD1 CASSPWDSQETQYF TGCGCCAGCAGCCCATGGGACAGCCAAGAGACCCAGTACTTC
TRBJ2-3 TRBV12-2 NA NA CASRTQPTSGREDTQYF TGTGCAAGTCGCACCCAGCCGACTAGCGGGAGAGAGGATACGCAGTATTTT
TRBJ2-7 TRBV4-3 NA TRBD2 CASSHRLAGGSSYEQYF TGCGCCAGCAGCCACAGACTAGCGGGAGGGAGCTCCTACGAGCAGTACTTC
TRBJ2-2 TRBV2 NA NA CASSVGRNTGELFF TGTGCCAGCAGTGTGGGGCGGAACACCGGGGAGCTGTTTTTT